This T cell receptor (beta chain) comes out of a study of quantifying T cell responses using KT2 cells. Study overall: cDNA was made from DNase-treated RNA using alpha and beta constant primers.

The sample is PBMC spiked with counted cells of clone KT2. Each cDNA got a UMI-containing oligo ligated at its 3' end. The first PCR ran approximately 4 cycles with an equimolar RC1.1 and RC1.2 beta primer mix. MiXCR was run by TCRdb on the UMI-ligation and nested PCR reads, yielding one entry per CDR3 protein. The sample contains tens of thousands of distinct CDR3 sequences, about 9.9% of which appear only once. CDR1 is DFQATT and CDR2 is SNEGSKA in the germline V gene (reference sequence). The CDR3 loop spans 15 amino acids. The J segment lost 3 bases and the V segment lost 5 bases, leaving 8 bases of the junction unmatched.

The sequence was collected from a human donor. The chain is built from TRBV20-1 and TRBJ1-5, with TRBD1 identical over 9 bases. The material sequenced was PBMCs spiked with cells of the T cell clone KT2. CDR3 in DNA: TGCAGTGCTTCCACCGGGACAGGGACCAATCAGCCCCAGCATTTT. Translated, it gives CSASTGTGTNQPQHF.